The 23 T cell receptor beta chains below were found in one sample sequenced in a study of human T cells and chemical hapten exposure. MiXCR, run by TCRdb on the RACE reads, gives a single entry per CDR3 protein. The sample holds tens of thousands of distinct CDR3 sequences, roughly a tenth seen once. Indicated time point: patch test 2, 6 weeks after DPC sensitization. Treatment defined: therapeutic diphenylcyclopropenone sensitization with weekly scalp DPC. The sequencing used whole blood, collected in connection with sensitization to the hapten diphenylcyclopropenone (DPC). The receptor source for this set is a woman in her twenties or thirties with alopecia areata. Some clones in this sample may be carry-over from other donors' samples.

This clonotype was found many times. The rearrangement joins TRBV7-2 to TRBJ1-4, with a tentative D call TRBD1 (6 bases). Germline V gene lookup returns CDR1 SGHTA and CDR2 FQGNSA. Trimming shortened V by 2 bases and J by 2 bases, and 6 bases separated the two germline ends. The CDR3 loop spans 14 amino acids. This CDR3 reads CASSLQGTNEKLFF. As DNA, the CDR3 is TGTGCCAGCAGCTTACAGGGGACTAATGAAAAACTGTTTTTT.

This clonotype was observed many times. The chain couples TRBV12-3 or TRBV12-4 to TRBJ1-4; D is unresolved. Trimming shortened V by 5 bases and J by 8 bases, and 18 bases separated the two germline ends. The CDR3 contains 15 residues. CDR3 loop: CASSPDPSGIEKLFF. For the CDR3, the DNA is TGTGCCAGCAGTCCGGACCCCTCTGGGATCGAAAAACTGTTTTTT.

A few counts support this clonotype. The rearrangement links TRBV7-2 to TRBJ1-2; no definite D call. V was shortened by 5 bases and J by 4 bases, with 14 bases between the two germline ends. The CDR3 loop spans 14 amino acids. The germline V gene encodes CDR1 SGHTA and CDR2 FQGNSA. The CDR3 sequence is CASSPPEGSYGYTF. CDR3 in DNA: TGTGCCAGCAGCCCCCCGGAAGGGAGCTATGGCTACACCTTC.

This clonotype occurred many times. V is TRBV28 and J is TRBJ1-4; no definite D call. Germline V CDR1 and CDR2: MDHEN, SYDVKM. The CDR3 length is 11 residues. Trimming removed 6 bases at V and 5 bases at J, with 4 bases between. CDR3 DNA: TGTGCCAGCAGCTTAAATGAAAAACTGTTTTTT. Translating gives CASSLNEKLFF.

This clonotype was seen at least ten times. The chain employs TRBV20-1 and TRBJ2-1, with 7 bases that match TRBD2. The CDR3 extends over 16 amino acids. From germline, CDR1 is DFQATT and CDR2 SNEGSKA (reference sequence). With 1 base clipped from V and 6 bases from J, the junction kept 12 bases outside the gene matches. CDR3 sequence: CSARGPGTTHLNEQFF. As DNA, the CDR3 is TGCAGTGCTAGAGGGCCAGGGACTACACATCTCAATGAGCAGTTCTTC.

On this clonotype: The missing conserved phenylalanine or tryptophan at the end of this CDR3 makes a read error likely. The V gene is TRBV9, the J gene TRBJ2-2; 8 nucleotides agree with TRBD2. With 0 bases clipped from V and 7 bases from J, the junction kept 8 bases outside the gene matches. The CDR3 extends over 16 amino acids. CDR1 is SGDLS and CDR2 is YYNGEE in the germline V gene. The DNA for the CDR3 is TGTGCCAGCAGCGTAGACACTAGCGGAACCCACGGGGAGCTGTTTCTT. It translates to CASSVDTSGTHGELFL.

In nucleotides, the CDR3 is TGTGCCAGCAATGGGAGGTACGAGCAGTACTTC. This translates into CASNGRYEQYF. The chain recombines TRBV28 with TRBJ2-7; D might be TRBD2 (6 bases). V was shortened by 7 bases and J by 4 bases, with 8 bases between the two germline ends. Per the germline V gene, CDR1 is MDHEN and CDR2 is SYDVKM. This CDR3 has 11 residues. The variable domain in full, with the rest retrieved from reference TRBV28 and TRBJ2-7, is DVKVTQSSRYLVKRTGEKVFLECVQDMDHENMFWYRQDPGLGLRLIYFSYDVKMKEKGDIPEGYSVSREKKERFSLILESASTNQTSMYLCASNGRYEQYFGPGTRLTVT.

This clonotype was observed a handful of times. This rearrangement joins TRBV10-3 to TRBJ2-3, with TRBD2 matching over 9 bases. The ends lost 3 bases at V and 5 bases at J; junction bases unmatched: 0. The CDR3 has 13 residues. CDR1 and CDR2 from the germline V gene are ENHRY and SYGVKD. In DNA form, the CDR3 reads TGTGCCATCAGTGATAGCGGGAGAGATACGCAGTATTTT. This encodes CAISDSGRDTQYF.

V is TRBV29-1 and J is TRBJ2-1; the D gene is possibly TRBD2 (6 bases). Germline-derived CDR1 and CDR2 are SQVTM and ANQGSEA. The CDR3 covers 14 residues. Trimming took off 4 bases at V and 0 bases at J, with 10 bases between the two ends. The CDR3 is CSVAMTSSYNEQFF. The CDR3 DNA sequence: TGCAGCGTTGCGATGACTAGCTCCTACAATGAGCAGTTCTTC.

This clonotype was recorded many times. V usage is TRBV7-8 and J usage is TRBJ1-5; perhaps TRBD1 as D (5 bases). Trimming pared 5 bases from V and 3 bases from J, leaving 17 bases between. Germline CDR1 is SGHVS and CDR2 is FQNEAQ. This CDR3 has 16 amino acids. The CDR3 spells CASSSTGGDTNQPQHF. The CDR3 nucleotides read TGTGCCAGCAGCAGTACAGGAGGGGATACCAATCAGCCCCAGCATTTT.

This chain connects TRBV9 to TRBJ2-4; D possibly corresponds to TRBD1 (5 bases). CDR1 is SGDLS, CDR2 YYNGEE, per germline. Trimming stripped 0 bases from V and 6 bases from J, with 13 bases between. The CDR3 sequence is 15 residues long. CDR3 amino acids: CASSVATGTTNIQYF. CDR3 sequence (DNA): TGTGCCAGCAGCGTAGCTACAGGTACCACAAACATTCAGTACTTC.

In its sample, this clonotype was seen many times. This rearrangement joins TRBV6-6 to TRBJ2-7; unclear D gene. Trimming took 6 bases from V and 3 from J, leaving 12 bases between them. The CDR3 runs to 13 residues. The germline V gene encodes CDR1 MNHNY and CDR2 SVGAGI (reference sequence). The CDR3, as DNA: TGTGCCAGCAGCCGTAGCACTATCTACGAGCAGTACTTC. It is translated as CASSRSTIYEQYF.

In its sample, this clonotype was seen a few times. V usage is TRBV18 and J usage is TRBJ1-2; D is perhaps TRBD1 (6 bases). The CDR3 is 12 amino acids. The V gene lost 3 bases and the J gene lost 8 bases, with 10 bases spanning the gap. Germline V gene data show CDR1 as KGHSH and CDR2 as LQKENI. CDR3: CASSPSGDGYTF. The CDR3 DNA sequence: TGTGCCAGCTCACCCTCAGGGGACGGCTACACCTTC.

The chain combines TRBV10-3 with TRBJ1-6; D gene unclear. Trimming left V 6 bases short and J 1 base short, with 10 bases between. The CDR3 loop spans 15 amino acids. In germline, CDR1 is ENHRY, CDR2 SYGVKD. CDR3 nucleotide sequence: TGTGCCATCAGCCGGCGGGAATCCTATAATTCACCCCTCCACTTT. It is translated as CAISRRESYNSPLHF.

This clonotype has only a few counts. The chain links TRBV20-1 to TRBJ2-3, with 9 positions matching TRBD1. Germline trimming cut 4 bases from V and 2 bases from J; bases unmatched to any gene: 10. Germline CDR1 reads DFQATT; CDR2 reads SNEGSKA (reference sequence). The CDR3 length is 16 residues. CDR3 nucleotide sequence: TGCAGTGCTACCACCTCCGGGACAGGGTCCACAGATACGCAGTATTTT. Its protein product is CSATTSGTGSTDTQYF.

This clonotype was observed at least ten times. The gene calls are TRBV28 and TRBJ2-5; 10 bases match TRBD2. Germline trimming cut 6 bases from V and 3 bases from J; bases unmatched to any gene: 7. Germline V gives CDR1 MDHEN, CDR2 SYDVKM. The CDR3 sequence is 15 residues long. CDR3 sequence (DNA): TGTGCCAGCAGCCGAGATCTAGCGGGGGAAGAGACCCAGTACTTC. It encodes CASSRDLAGEETQYF.

Many counts were recorded for this clonotype. The chain combines TRBV28 with TRBJ2-7; D is possibly TRBD1 (5 bases). V dropped 5 bases and J dropped 12 bases, with 14 bases sitting between them. Germline lookup yields CDR1 MDHEN and CDR2 SYDVKM. The length of the CDR3 is 11 residues. The DNA for the CDR3 is TGTGCCAGCAGTACCCGACAGATTGGGTACTTC. Protein sequence: CASSTRQIGYF.

The chain combines TRBV30 with TRBJ2-3; no definite D call. The CDR3 totals 12 residues. V lost 3 bases, J lost 6 bases, and 10 bases lay in between. CDR1 and CDR2 from the germline V gene are GTSNPN and SVGIG (reference sequence). Written as DNA, the CDR3 is TGTGCCTGGAGCCCCACCGGGGATACGCAGTATTTT. Protein product: CAWSPTGDTQYF.

At least ten counts were recorded for this clonotype. The chain employs TRBV28 and TRBJ1-5, with 8 bases matching TRBD1. CDR1 and CDR2 (germline): MDHEN, SYDVKM. The CDR3 contains 15 residues. Unmatched junction bases numbered 13, after V lost 5 bases and J lost 10 bases. This CDR3 is CASSEGADRVGPQHF. The CDR3 bases are TGTGCCAGCAGTGAAGGGGCGGACAGGGTTGGACCCCAGCATTTT.

In its sample, this clonotype was seen a few times. The chain is built from TRBV12-3 or TRBV12-4 and TRBJ2-7, with 9 nucleotides matching TRBD1. This CDR3 is 14 amino acids long. V lost 3 bases, J lost 6 bases, and 6 bases stayed unmatched. The CDR3 sequence is CASSFDTDRGEQYF. The CDR3 bases are TGTGCCAGCAGTTTTGACACGGACAGGGGCGAGCAGTACTTC.

This clonotype was picked up many times. This sequence joins TRBV7-6 and TRBJ1-1; D gene ambiguous. CDR3 length: 13 residues. V lost 0 bases, J lost 5 bases, and 7 bases lay in between. Germline CDR1 reads SGHVS; CDR2 reads FNYEAQ. This chain's CDR3 is CASSLASGTEAFF. The CDR3 DNA is TGTGCCAGCAGCTTAGCGTCGGGTACTGAAGCTTTCTTT. The complete variable domain, with remaining parts taken from reference TRBV7-6 and TRBJ1-1, reads GAGVSQSPRYKVTKRGQDVALRCDPISGHVSLYWYRQALGQGPEFLTYFNYEAQQDKSGLPNDRFSAERPEGSISTLTIQRTEQRDSAMYRCASSLASGTEAFFGQGTRLTVV.

This clonotype was seen only a few times. V and J are TRBV30 and TRBJ2-5; D might be TRBD1 or TRBD2, each matching 6 bases. Germline CDR1 is GTSNPN and CDR2 is SVGIG (reference sequence). V was clipped by 8 bases and J by 2 bases, with 12 bases between them. The CDR3 has 12 residues. The CDR3 is CAGGGNQETQYF. The CDR3 DNA reads as TGTGCCGGGGGCGGGAATCAAGAGACCCAGTACTTC.

The chain couples TRBV29-1 to TRBJ2-1, with 12 nucleotides matching TRBD2. V shed 7 bases, J shed 8 bases, and the junction held 6 bases outside the gene matches. Germline CDR1 reads SQVTM; CDR2 reads ANQGSEA. The CDR3 consists of 13 residues. Here the CDR3 reads CSAPTSGSHEQFF. CDR3 DNA: TGCAGCGCCCCGACTAGCGGGAGCCATGAGCAGTTCTTC.